One sample yielded the 14 T cell receptor beta chains listed below, sequenced in a study of blood T cells in healthy people across ages. Alongside a J-beta primer mix, a sample-barcoded 5' primer served in a second PCR lasting about 7 to 12 cycles. From the 5' RACE reads, TCRdb called clonotypes with MiXCR, one entry per CDR3 protein. The table shows about 640,000 distinct CDR3 sequences, with about 54% occurring only once. Sequencing input: blood. Source of these receptors: a man in his 60s in good health.

The CDR3 loop is CASSQTRVSTDTQYF. The CDR3 DNA reads as TGTGCCAGCAGCCAAACTAGAGTTAGCACAGATACGCAGTATTTT. V usage is TRBV4-2 and J usage is TRBJ2-3; a weak D match, TRBD2 (5 bases). Trimming stripped 2 bases from V and 0 bases from J, with 9 bases between. The CDR3 loop spans 15 amino acids. Germline assignment: CDR1 LGHNA and CDR2 YNFKEQ.

The DNA of the CDR3 is TGTGCTAGTGGTTTGGACAGGACAGCCCAAGAGACCCAGTACTTC. Translating it yields CASGLDRTAQETQYF. V gene TRBV12-5 combines with J gene TRBJ2-5, with D perhaps matching TRBD1 (6 bases). Germline lookup yields CDR1 LGHNT and CDR2 FRNRAP. V lost 1 base and J 1 base, leaving 10 bases between the germline ends. The CDR3 is 15 residues long.

The chain joins TRBV12-3 or TRBV12-4 to TRBJ2-1; 14 bases align to TRBD2. The CDR3 consists of 17 residues. The V gene end was trimmed by 5 bases and the J gene end by 8 bases; junction bases not matched to a gene: 11. The CDR3 region has the DNA TGTGCCAGCAGTACTAGACTAGCGGGGGGGCTCTTGGATGAGCAGTTCTTC. This sequence encodes CASSTRLAGGLLDEQFF.

The chain recombines TRBV11-2 with TRBJ1-2, with D possibly matching TRBD1 (6 bases). CDR1 is SGHAT, CDR2 FQNNGV, per germline. V was cut by 4 bases and J by 4 bases, with 13 bases left in between. The CDR3 consists of 14 residues. CDR3 nucleotide sequence: TGTGCCAGCAGCTCTAACAGGGTTAGCTATGGCTACACCTTC. It encodes CASSSNRVSYGYTF.

The rearrangement uses TRBV10-3 and TRBJ1-6; D remains ambiguous. Trimming removed 0 bases from V and 5 bases from J, with 11 bases in between. Germline values: CDR1 ENHRY, CDR2 SYGVKD. The CDR3 contains 16 residues. The CDR3 DNA is TGTGCCATCAGTGAGTCGCAGACACACGATAATTCACCCCTCCACTTT. Its protein product is CAISESQTHDNSPLHF.

The sample holds one count of this clonotype. The chain couples TRBV20-1 to TRBJ1-4, with D unresolved. The V and J ends lost 1 base and 2 bases respectively, with 11 bases between them. CDR3 length: 15 residues. Germline-derived CDR1 and CDR2 are DFQATT and SNEGSKA (reference sequence). This CDR3 reads CSARVPRRTNEKLFF. For the CDR3, the DNA is TGCAGTGCTAGAGTCCCACGGAGGACTAATGAAAAACTGTTTTTT.

The genes are TRBV6-1 and TRBJ2-5; D might be TRBD2 (5 bases). The J call could be wrong; TRBJ2-7 is a better fit for the DNA end. Per the germline V gene, CDR1 is MNHNS and CDR2 is SASEGT. The CDR3 consists of 17 residues. This CDR3 is CASSRGMEPGWDYEQYF. The CDR3 DNA reads as TGTGCCAGCAGTCGAGGGATGGAACCCGGGTGGGACTACGAGCAGTACTTC.

In its sample, this clonotype was seen a few times. The J gene is TRBJ2-7, the V gene TRBV5-1; D unresolved. V was pared by 0 bases and J by 0 bases, with 10 bases between. CDR3 size: 15 residues. Germline assignment: CDR1 SGHRS and CDR2 YFSETQ. DNA of the CDR3: TGCGCCAGCAGCTTGGGGTCCCAACCCTCCTACGAGCAGTACTTC. This codes for CASSLGSQPSYEQYF. The full variable domain, its missing parts supplied by reference TRBV5-1 and TRBJ2-7, is KAGVTQTPRYLIKTRGQQVTLSCSPISGHRSVSWYQQTPGQGLQFLFEYFSETQRNKGNFPGRFSGRQFSNSRSEMNVSTLELGDSALYLCASSLGSQPSYEQYFGPGTRLTVT.

This clonotype appeared a few times. The chain has TRBV29-1 and TRBJ2-5, with D perhaps assigned TRBD1 or TRBD2 (5 bases each). Trimming pared 7 bases from V and 5 bases from J, leaving 11 bases between. In germline, CDR1 is SQVTM, CDR2 ANQGSEA. This CDR3 spans 11 amino acids. The CDR3 DNA reads as TGCAGCGCTTACGGGGCTGAGACCCAGTACTTC. Its protein product is CSAYGAETQYF.

On this clonotype: At one boundary the junction diverges from the germline segment, which might be a read error. This CDR3 reads CAISESSLERYF. The CDR3 DNA reads TGTGCCATCAGTGAGTCGAGCCTTGAGCGGTACTTC. V gene TRBV10-3 combines with J gene TRBJ2-7; D not certain. This CDR3 comprises 12 residues. Germline V CDR1 and CDR2: ENHRY, SYGVKD.

This rearrangement joins TRBV7-8 to TRBJ2-7, with 9 nucleotides matching TRBD1. Judging by the DNA end, TRBJ2-5 fits better; the J call may be wrong. The CDR3 length is 14 residues. The germline CDR1 and CDR2 sequences are SGHVS and FQNEAQ. The CDR3 nucleotides read TGTGCCAGCAGCCCACAGGGGGCGTGGGAGACCCAGTACTTC. Protein product: CASSPQGAWETQYF.

With respect to this clonotype: This may be a read error: a much more frequent sequence differs by one nucleotide. The V and J genes are TRBV5-1 and TRBJ1-2, with 7 positions matching TRBD1. J was trimmed by 3 bases and V by 7 bases; bases with no gene match: 9. The CDR3 is 14 residues long. Germline V gene lookup returns CDR1 SGHRS and CDR2 YFSETQ. CDR3 sequence reads: CASRPRQGDYGYTF. The DNA for the CDR3 is TGCGCCAGCCGTCCGAGACAGGGTGACTATGGCTACACCTTC.

This clonotype was observed a few times. J is TRBJ1-1 and V is TRBV4-1; no clear D gene. The V gene's germline CDR1 is MGHRA and CDR2 YSYEKL. V shed 0 bases and J shed 1 base, with 6 bases lying between them. The CDR3 runs to 14 residues. Here the CDR3 reads CASSQEMGNTEAFF. CDR3 sequence (DNA): TGCGCCAGCAGCCAAGAAATGGGGAACACTGAAGCTTTCTTT.

This rearrangement joins TRBV5-1 to TRBJ2-5; D perhaps matches TRBD2 (5 bases). The CDR3 sequence is 13 residues long. V was clipped by 4 bases and J by 7 bases, with 14 bases between them. Germline V lookup: CDR1 SGHRS, CDR2 YFSETQ. The CDR3 sequence is CASSNQAEGTQYF. CDR3 nucleotide sequence: TGCGCCAGCAGCAACCAGGCCGAGGGGACCCAGTACTTC.